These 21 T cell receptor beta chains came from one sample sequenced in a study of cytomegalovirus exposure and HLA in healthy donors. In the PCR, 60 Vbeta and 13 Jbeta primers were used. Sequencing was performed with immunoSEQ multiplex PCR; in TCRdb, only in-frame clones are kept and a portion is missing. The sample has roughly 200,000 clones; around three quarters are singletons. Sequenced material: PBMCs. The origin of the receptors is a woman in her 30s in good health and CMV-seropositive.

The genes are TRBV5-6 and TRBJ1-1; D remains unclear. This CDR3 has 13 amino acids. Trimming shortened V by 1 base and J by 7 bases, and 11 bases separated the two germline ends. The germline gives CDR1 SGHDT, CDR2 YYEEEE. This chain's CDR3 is CASSLYHADEAFF. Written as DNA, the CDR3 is TGTGCCAGCAGCTTGTATCATGCAGATGAAGCTTTCTTT.

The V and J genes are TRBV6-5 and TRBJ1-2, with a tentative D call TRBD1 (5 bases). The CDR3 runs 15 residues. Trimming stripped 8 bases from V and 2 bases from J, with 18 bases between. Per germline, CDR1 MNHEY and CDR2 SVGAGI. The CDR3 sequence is CASAPLTGRNYGYTF. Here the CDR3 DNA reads TGTGCCAGCGCCCCCCTTACAGGACGCAACTATGGCTACACCTTC.

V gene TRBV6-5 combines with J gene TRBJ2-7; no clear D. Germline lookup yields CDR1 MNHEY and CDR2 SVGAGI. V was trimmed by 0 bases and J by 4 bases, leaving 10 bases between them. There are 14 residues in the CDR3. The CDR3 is CASSYSFVTYEQYF. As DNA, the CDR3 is TGTGCCAGCAGTTACTCTTTCGTGACATACGAGCAGTACTTC.

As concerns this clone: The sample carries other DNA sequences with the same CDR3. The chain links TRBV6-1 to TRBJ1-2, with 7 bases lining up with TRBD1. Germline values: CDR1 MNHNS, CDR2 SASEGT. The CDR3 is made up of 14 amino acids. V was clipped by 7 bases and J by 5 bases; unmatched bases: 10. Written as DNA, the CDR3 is TGTGCCAGCAAGAGACCCGGGACAGATTATGGCTACACCTTC. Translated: CASKRPGTDYGYTF.

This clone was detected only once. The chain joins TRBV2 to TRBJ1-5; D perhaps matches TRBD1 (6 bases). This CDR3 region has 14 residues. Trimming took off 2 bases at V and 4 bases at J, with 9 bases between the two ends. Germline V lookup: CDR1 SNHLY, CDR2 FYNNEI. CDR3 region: CASSEIGQNQPQHF. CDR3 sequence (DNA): TGTGCCAGCAGTGAAATCGGACAGAATCAGCCCCAGCATTTT. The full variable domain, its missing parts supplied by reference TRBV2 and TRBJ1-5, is EPEVTQTPSHQVTQMGQEVILRCVPISNHLYFYWYRQILGQKVEFLVSFYNNEISEKSEIFDDQFSVERPDGSNFTLKIRSTKLEDSAMYFCASSEIGQNQPQHFGDGTRLSIL.

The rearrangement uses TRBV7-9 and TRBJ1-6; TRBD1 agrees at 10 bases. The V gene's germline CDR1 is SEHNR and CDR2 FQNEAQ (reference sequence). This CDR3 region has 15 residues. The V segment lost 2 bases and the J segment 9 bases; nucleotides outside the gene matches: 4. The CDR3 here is CASSLSGQGPSPLHF. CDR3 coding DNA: TGTGCCAGCAGCTTATCGGGACAGGGGCCTTCACCCCTCCACTTT.

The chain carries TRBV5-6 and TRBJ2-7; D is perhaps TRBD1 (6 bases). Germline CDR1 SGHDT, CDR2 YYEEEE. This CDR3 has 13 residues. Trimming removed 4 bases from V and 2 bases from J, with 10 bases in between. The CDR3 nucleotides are TGTGCCAGCAGCCGGACAGTAACCTACGAGCAGTACTTC. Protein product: CASSRTVTYEQYF.

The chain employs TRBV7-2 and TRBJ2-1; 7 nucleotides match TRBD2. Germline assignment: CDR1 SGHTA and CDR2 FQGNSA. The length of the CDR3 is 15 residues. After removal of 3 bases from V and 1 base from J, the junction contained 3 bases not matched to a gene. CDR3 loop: CASSFLGGSYNEQFF. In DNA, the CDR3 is TGTGCCAGCAGCTTCCTCGGGGGGTCCTACAATGAGCAGTTCTTC.

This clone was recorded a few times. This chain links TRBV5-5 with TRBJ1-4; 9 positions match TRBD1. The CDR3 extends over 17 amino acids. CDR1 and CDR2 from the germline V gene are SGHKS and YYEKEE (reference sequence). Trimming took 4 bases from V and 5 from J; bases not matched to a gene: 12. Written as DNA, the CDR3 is TGTGCCAGCAGCCACCTTCCCACCGGGACAGGGAATGAAAAACTGTTTTTT. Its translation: CASSHLPTGTGNEKLFF.

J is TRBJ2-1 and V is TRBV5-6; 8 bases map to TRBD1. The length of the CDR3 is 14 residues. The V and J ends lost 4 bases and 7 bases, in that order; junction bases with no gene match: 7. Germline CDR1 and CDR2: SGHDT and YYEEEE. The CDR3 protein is CASSQPGQENEQFF. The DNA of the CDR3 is TGTGCCAGCAGCCAACCGGGACAGGAGAATGAGCAGTTCTTC.

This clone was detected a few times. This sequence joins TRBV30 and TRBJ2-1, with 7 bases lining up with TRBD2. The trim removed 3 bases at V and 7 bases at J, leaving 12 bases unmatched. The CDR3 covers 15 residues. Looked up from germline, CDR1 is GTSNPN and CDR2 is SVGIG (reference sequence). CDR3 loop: CAWRPPGLRANEQFF. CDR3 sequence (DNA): TGTGCCTGGAGACCACCGGGACTAAGGGCTAATGAGCAGTTCTTC.

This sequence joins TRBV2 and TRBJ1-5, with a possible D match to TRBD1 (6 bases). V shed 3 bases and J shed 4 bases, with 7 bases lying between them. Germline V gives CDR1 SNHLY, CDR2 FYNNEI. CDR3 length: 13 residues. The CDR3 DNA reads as TGTGCCAGCAGTGACAGGGGAAATCAGCCCCAGCATTTT. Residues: CASSDRGNQPQHF.

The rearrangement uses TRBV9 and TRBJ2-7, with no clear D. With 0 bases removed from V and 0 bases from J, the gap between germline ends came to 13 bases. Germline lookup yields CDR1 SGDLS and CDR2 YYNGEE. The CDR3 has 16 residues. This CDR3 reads CASSVGSGPPSYEQYF. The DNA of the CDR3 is TGTGCCAGCAGCGTAGGGTCTGGGCCCCCCTCCTACGAGCAGTACTTC.

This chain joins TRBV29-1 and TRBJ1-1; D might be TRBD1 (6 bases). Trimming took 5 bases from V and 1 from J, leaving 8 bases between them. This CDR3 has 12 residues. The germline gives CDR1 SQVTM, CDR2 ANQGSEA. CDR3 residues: CSVNRENTEAFF. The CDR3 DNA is TGCAGCGTTAACAGGGAGAACACTGAAGCTTTCTTT.

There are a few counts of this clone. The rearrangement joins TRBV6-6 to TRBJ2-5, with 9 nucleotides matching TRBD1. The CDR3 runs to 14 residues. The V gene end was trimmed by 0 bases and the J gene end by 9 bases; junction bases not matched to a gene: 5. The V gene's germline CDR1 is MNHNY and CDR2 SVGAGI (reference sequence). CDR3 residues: CASSYSTGQGAQYF. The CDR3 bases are TGTGCCAGCAGTTACTCGACGGGACAGGGAGCCCAGTACTTC.

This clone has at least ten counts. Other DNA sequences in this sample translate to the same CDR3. CDR3 nucleotide sequence: TGTGCCAGCAGTGAATGGACTAGCGGCCTCTACAATGAGCAGTTCTTC. It yields the protein CASSEWTSGLYNEQFF. The chain links TRBV2 to TRBJ2-1; 10 bases line up with TRBD2. CDR3 length equals 16 residues. J was trimmed by 3 bases and V by 2 bases; bases with no gene match: 4. Germline CDR1 reads SNHLY; CDR2 reads FYNNEI.

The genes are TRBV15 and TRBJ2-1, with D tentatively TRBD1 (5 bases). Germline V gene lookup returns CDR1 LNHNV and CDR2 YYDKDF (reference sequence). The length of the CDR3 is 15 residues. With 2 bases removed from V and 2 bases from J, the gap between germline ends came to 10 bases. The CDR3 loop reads CATSRSQGTYNEQFF. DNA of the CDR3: TGTGCCACCAGCAGATCTCAGGGAACCTACAATGAGCAGTTCTTC.

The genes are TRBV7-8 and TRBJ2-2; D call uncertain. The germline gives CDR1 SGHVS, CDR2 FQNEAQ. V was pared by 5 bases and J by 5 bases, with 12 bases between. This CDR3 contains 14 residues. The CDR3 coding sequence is TGTGCCAGCAGCCTCTGGTTCCAGACCGGGGAGCTGTTTTTT. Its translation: CASSLWFQTGELFF.

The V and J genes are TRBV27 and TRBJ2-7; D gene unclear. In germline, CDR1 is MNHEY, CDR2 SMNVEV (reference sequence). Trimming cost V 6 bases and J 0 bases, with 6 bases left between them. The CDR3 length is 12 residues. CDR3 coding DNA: TGTGCCAGCAGGTCCAGCTCCTACGAGCAGTACTTC. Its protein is CASRSSSYEQYF.

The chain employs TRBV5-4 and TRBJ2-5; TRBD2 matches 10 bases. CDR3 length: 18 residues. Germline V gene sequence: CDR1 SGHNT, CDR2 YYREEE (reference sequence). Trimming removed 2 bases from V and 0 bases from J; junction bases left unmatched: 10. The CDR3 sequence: CASSLKLAGVRYQETQYF. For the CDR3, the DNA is TGTGCCAGCAGCTTAAAGCTAGCGGGAGTTAGGTACCAAGAGACCCAGTACTTC.

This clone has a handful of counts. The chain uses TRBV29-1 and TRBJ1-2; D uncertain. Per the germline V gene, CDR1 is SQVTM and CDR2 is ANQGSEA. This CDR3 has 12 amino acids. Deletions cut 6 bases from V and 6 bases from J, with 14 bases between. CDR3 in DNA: TGCAGCGTCGTGGGCAGGTTGGATGGCTACACCTTC. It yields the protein CSVVGRLDGYTF.